Following are 9 T cell receptor beta chains from one sample sequenced in a study. TCRdb called the RT-PCR reads again in MiXCR, with one record for every CDR3 protein. The sample records hundreds of thousands of distinct CDR3 sequences, about 14% being singletons. Sequenced material: memory CD4+ T cells from blood. The receptors originated from a female donor in good health, serving as a healthy control.

This chain joins TRBV4-1 and TRBJ2-7; D remains ambiguous. The germline CDR1 and CDR2 sequences are MGHRA and YSYEKL. V was cut by 4 bases and J by 4 bases, with 14 bases left in between. The CDR3 totals 14 residues. CDR3 in DNA: TGCGCCAGCAGCCGGCAAGAGGACGGATACGAGCAGTACTTC. Its protein is CASSRQEDGYEQYF.

CDR3 nucleotide sequence: TGTGCCAGCTCAGCCCAGGGGACTAGCGGGGGCTACGAGCAGTACTTC. Residues: CASSAQGTSGGYEQYF. The chain links TRBV28 to TRBJ2-7; 14 bases are shared with TRBD2. The CDR3 runs to 16 residues. Trimming took 8 bases from V and 3 from J; bases not matched to a gene: 9. CDR1 and CDR2 from the germline V gene are MDHEN and SYDVKM.

The table lists this clonotype with many counts. This sequence joins TRBV20-1 and TRBJ2-1; no firm D call. This CDR3 has 12 residues. The germline V gene has CDR1 DFQATT and CDR2 SNEGSKA (reference sequence). Trimming removed 7 bases from V and 0 bases from J, with 7 bases in between. Written as DNA, the CDR3 is TGCAGTGTGTTAAGCTCCTACAATGAGCAGTTCTTC. Protein product: CSVLSSYNEQFF.

In the case of this clonotype: A much larger clone sits a single nucleotide away, making a read error possible. This chain connects TRBV9 to TRBJ2-5, with D tentatively TRBD1 (6 bases). This CDR3 has 14 residues. The V end was cut by 6 bases, the J end by 5 bases, with 17 bases between. CDR1 is SGDLS, CDR2 YYNGEE, per germline. Here the CDR3 DNA reads TGTGCCAGCATCAAACTAGGACAGTCCGAGACCCAGTACTTC. Translated: CASIKLGQSETQYF.

This clonotype was counted a few times. The chain carries TRBV30 and TRBJ2-5, with TRBD1 matching over 11 bases. Germline lookup yields CDR1 GTSNPN and CDR2 SVGIG (reference sequence). The CDR3 covers 16 residues. V shed 0 bases and J 7 bases; nucleotides not matched to a gene: 10. The CDR3 sequence is CAWSVVGQGALGTQYF. CDR3 nucleotides: TGTGCCTGGAGTGTCGTCGGACAGGGGGCCTTGGGGACCCAGTACTTC.

The J gene is TRBJ1-6, the V gene TRBV20-1; D gene ambiguous. From germline, CDR1 is DFQATT and CDR2 SNEGSKA (reference sequence). V lost 2 bases, J lost 10 bases, and 9 bases lay in between. This CDR3 is 12 amino acids long. This CDR3 is CSARMVGSPLHF. The CDR3 nucleotides read TGCAGTGCTAGAATGGTAGGCTCACCCCTCCACTTT.

This clonotype has a count of ten or more. The chain joins TRBV5-1 to TRBJ1-6; TRBD1 matches 9 bases. The CDR3 sequence is 14 residues long. CDR1 and CDR2 (germline): SGHRS, YFSETQ. V dropped 0 bases and J dropped 10; count of bases not matched to a gene: 2. CDR3 amino acids: CASSLEGQGSPLHF. The DNA of the CDR3 is TGCGCCAGCAGCTTGGAGGGACAGGGATCACCCCTCCACTTT.

The CDR3, as DNA: TGTGCCAGCAGTCCGGAGAGTGGGAGAGTAGATACGCAGTATTTT. Translation: CASSPESGRVDTQYF. The V call is TRBV28, the J call TRBJ2-3, with a tentative D call TRBD2 (5 bases). The CDR3 is 15 residues long. Germline V gene lookup returns CDR1 MDHEN and CDR2 SYDVKM. V lost 5 bases and J 5 bases, leaving 17 bases between the germline ends.

This clonotype was counted a few times. The chain couples TRBV5-8 to TRBJ1-2; D gene ambiguous. Trimming took off 2 bases at V and 6 bases at J, with 11 bases between the two ends. CDR1 is SGHTS, CDR2 YDEGEE, per germline. This CDR3 comprises 13 residues. The CDR3 DNA reads as TGTGCCAGCAGCTTTAAAGGGCTGGATGGCTACACCTTC. Translation gives CASSFKGLDGYTF.